What follows are 29 T cell receptor beta chains derived from one specimen sequenced in a study of spatial heterogeneity in lung cancer. No antigen is known for these receptors. General study findings and limits: One measure, the expanded intratumoral alpha and beta TCR count, tracked tumor mutation counts.

Noted time point: sample taken at primary tumor resection. Via MiXCR, TCRdb re-called the 5' RACE reads, giving one row per CDR3 protein. The sample shows about 9,800 distinct CDR3 sequences, around 6% of them seen only once. The specimen comprised lung tumor tissue, sampled at surgery. The source is a male donor with early-stage non-small cell lung cancer.

This clonotype was observed at least ten times. The chain uses TRBV4-2 and TRBJ2-5; 8 nucleotides match TRBD2. The CDR3 is made up of 13 amino acids. CDR1 is LGHNA and CDR2 is YNFKEQ in the germline V gene. The junction had 5 bases not matched to a gene; V was cut back by 6 bases and J by 5 bases. The CDR3 sequence is CASRLAVGETQYF. DNA of the CDR3: TGTGCCAGCAGACTAGCGGTCGGGGAGACCCAGTACTTC.

This clonotype came up many times. The V gene is TRBV6-5, the J gene TRBJ2-1, with D possibly TRBD2 on 6 matching bases. The CDR3 sequence is 16 residues long. CDR1 MNHEY and CDR2 SVGAGI come from the germline V gene. The germline V and J ends were trimmed by 7 bases and 4 bases, with 20 bases remaining between them. CDR3 region: CASKPFSGRGYNEQFF. The CDR3 bases are TGTGCCAGCAAACCTTTTAGCGGAAGGGGTTACAATGAGCAGTTCTTC.

This clonotype was recorded many times. This chain connects TRBV18 to TRBJ1-5; D ambiguous. The CDR3 spans 13 residues. The V gene's germline CDR1 is KGHSH and CDR2 LQKENI. V was pared by 3 bases and J by 11 bases, with 14 bases between. For the CDR3, the DNA is TGTGCCAGCTCACCCCAACACCTCGGGACCCAGCATTTT. Its translation: CASSPQHLGTQHF.

This clonotype qualifies as medium-sized. V and J are TRBV12-3 or TRBV12-4 and TRBJ1-6; 7 nucleotides align to TRBD1. The CDR3 spans 15 residues. V dropped 2 bases and J dropped 7; count of bases not matched to a gene: 5. The CDR3 protein is CASSLTGAKNSPLHF. Here the CDR3 DNA reads TGTGCCAGCAGTTTAACAGGGGCCAAAAATTCACCCCTCCACTTT.

As for this clonotype: This sequence may be a read error, since a much larger clone differs from it by one base. The V call is TRBV5-1, the J call TRBJ2-2; D not certain. Germline assignment: CDR1 SGHRS and CDR2 YFSETQ. The CDR3 runs 16 residues. Deletions cut 0 bases from V and 1 base from J, with 10 bases between. The CDR3 reads CASSLERPENTGELFF. The DNA of the CDR3 is TGCGCCAGCAGCTTGGAACGGCCCGAGAACACCGGGGAGCTGTTTTTT.

This clonotype came up many times. The rearrangement links TRBV6-5 to TRBJ1-5, with 7 nucleotides matching TRBD1. This CDR3 region has 13 residues. The V and J ends lost 8 bases and 2 bases, in that order; junction bases with no gene match: 3. CDR1 is MNHEY and CDR2 is SVGAGI in the germline V gene. Written as DNA, the CDR3 is TGTGCCAGCCAGGGGGGGGGCAATCAGCCCCAGCATTTT. Its translation is CASQGGGNQPQHF.

This clonotype is deemed medium-sized. The V gene is TRBV28, the J gene TRBJ2-1; 11 nucleotides line up with TRBD2. V lost 3 bases, J lost 10 bases, and 8 bases stayed unmatched. Looked up from germline, CDR1 is MDHEN and CDR2 is SYDVKM. CDR3 length: 15 residues. The CDR3 sequence is CASSFGSGRADEQFF. The CDR3 nucleotides read TGTGCCAGCAGTTTCGGTAGCGGGAGGGCAGACGAGCAGTTCTTC. Full variable domain (missing parts from reference TRBV28 and TRBJ2-1): DVKVTQSSRYLVKRTGEKVFLECVQDMDHENMFWYRQDPGLGLRLIYFSYDVKMKEKGDIPEGYSVSREKKERFSLILESASTNQTSMYLCASSFGSGRADEQFFGPGTRLTVL.

This clonotype was detected ten times or more. CDR3: CASSLYGGTGNEQYF. For the CDR3, the DNA is TGCGCCAGCAGCCTCTACGGCGGGACAGGGAACGAGCAGTACTTC. This chain uses TRBV4-1 with TRBJ2-7; 9 positions match TRBD1. The germline V gene encodes CDR1 MGHRA and CDR2 YSYEKL. This CDR3 has 15 amino acids. Unmatched junction bases numbered 9, after V lost 4 bases and J lost 5 bases.

Within the sample, this clonotype is medium-sized. The chain uses TRBV18 and TRBJ2-1; D unclear. Germline V gives CDR1 KGHSH, CDR2 LQKENI. CDR3 size: 15 residues. Trimming took off 6 bases at V and 0 bases at J, with 12 bases between the two ends. The CDR3 is CASSPVGRSYNEQFF. Written as DNA, the CDR3 is TGTGCCAGCTCGCCCGTAGGACGCTCCTACAATGAGCAGTTCTTC.

This clonotype was observed many times. The chain uses TRBV11-1 and TRBJ2-5; D call uncertain. CDR3 size: 13 residues. The V end was cut by 3 bases, the J end by 1 base, with 6 bases between. From germline, CDR1 is SGHAT and CDR2 FQDESV (reference sequence). The CDR3 DNA is TGTGCCAGCAGCTTTGCTCTCCAAGAGACCCAGTACTTC. It translates to CASSFALQETQYF.

This clonotype appeared many times. The chain recombines TRBV3-1 with TRBJ1-1; D might be TRBD1 (5 bases). The length of the CDR3 is 13 residues. The ends were cut back, 4 bases at V and 11 bases at J, with 17 bases in the middle. Germline V gene sequence: CDR1 LGHDT, CDR2 YNNKEL (reference sequence). CDR3 DNA: TGTGCCAGCAGCCCGGGACGGGATTACGGGGCTTTCTTT. Its translation: CASSPGRDYGAFF. Based on the CDR3 plus reference TRBV3-1 and TRBJ1-1, the full variable domain is DTAVSQTPKYLVTQMGNDKSIKCEQNLGHDTMYWYKQDSKKFLKIMFSYNNKELIINETVPNRFSPKSPDKAHLNLHINSLELGDSAVYFCASSPGRDYGAFFGQGTRLTVV.

This clonotype came up many times. The chain uses TRBV4-1 and TRBJ1-2; 8 bases are a match to TRBD1. Germline values: CDR1 MGHRA, CDR2 YSYEKL. CDR3 length equals 14 residues. V dropped 5 bases and J dropped 5; count of bases not matched to a gene: 7. Written as DNA, the CDR3 is TGCGCCAGCAGCTACGGACAGGGACTTTATGGCTACACCTTC. Translated: CASSYGQGLYGYTF.

This clonotype was recorded at least ten times. V is TRBV20-1 and J is TRBJ2-1; TRBD2 aligns across 9 bases. The trim removed 6 bases at V and 2 bases at J, leaving 8 bases unmatched. Germline values: CDR1 DFQATT, CDR2 SNEGSKA (reference sequence). There are 15 residues in the CDR3. CDR3 region: CSAEASGVTYNEQFF. The CDR3, as DNA: TGCAGTGCAGAGGCTAGCGGGGTTACCTACAATGAGCAGTTCTTC.

At least ten counts were recorded for this clonotype. This chain uses TRBV5-1 with TRBJ1-2, with D perhaps TRBD1 (5 bases). The CDR3 extends over 14 amino acids. CDR1 SGHRS and CDR2 YFSETQ come from the germline V gene. Trimming took off 0 bases at V and 6 bases at J, with 12 bases between the two ends. CDR3 DNA sequence: TGCGCCAGCAGCTTGGAGCCGGGGCTCCATGGCTACACCTTC. Its translation: CASSLEPGLHGYTF.

The sample holds many counts of this clonotype. The V and J genes are TRBV24-1 and TRBJ2-1, with 7 nucleotides matching TRBD1. Germline V CDR1 and CDR2: KGHDR, SFDVKD. This CDR3 is built from 14 residues. Trimming cost V 4 bases and J 5 bases; bases outside gene matches: 4. CDR3: CATSEAGGHNEQFF. The CDR3 DNA is TGTGCCACCAGTGAGGCAGGGGGACACAATGAGCAGTTCTTC.

This clonotype is medium-sized within its sample. The rearrangement links TRBV20-1 to TRBJ2-6; no firm D call. The V gene's germline CDR1 is DFQATT and CDR2 SNEGSKA (reference sequence). CDR3 length: 15 residues. V shed 6 bases and J shed 0 bases, with 12 bases lying between them. The CDR3 sequence is CSASTFPSGANVLTF. CDR3 DNA sequence: TGCAGTGCATCAACCTTCCCCTCTGGGGCCAACGTCCTGACTTTC.

This chain links TRBV10-3 with TRBJ2-5; D is ambiguous. This CDR3 is 11 amino acids long. Per the germline V gene, CDR1 is ENHRY and CDR2 is SYGVKD. V gave up 7 bases and J gave up 2 bases, with 5 bases separating them. The CDR3 sequence is CAITPQETQYF. CDR3 nucleotides: TGTGCCATCACGCCTCAAGAGACCCAGTACTTC.

This clonotype was detected many times. The chain joins TRBV20-1 to TRBJ2-7, with 10 bases matching TRBD1. The junction had 1 base not matched to a gene; V was cut back by 1 base and J by 4 bases. This CDR3 is built from 13 residues. CDR1 is DFQATT, CDR2 SNEGSKA, per germline (reference sequence). The CDR3 loop is CSARGTGGYEQYV. CDR3 nucleotides: TGCAGTGCTAGAGGGACAGGGGGTTACGAGCAGTACGTC.

At least ten counts were recorded for this clonotype. CDR3 DNA: TGTGCCAGCAGCTCCGGGACTCTGTACGAGCAGTACTTC. Amino acid sequence: CASSSGTLYEQYF. The chain recombines TRBV7-9 with TRBJ2-7, with D perhaps TRBD2 (6 bases). CDR1 is SEHNR, CDR2 FQNEAQ, per germline (reference sequence). V shed 4 bases and J shed 4 bases, with 11 bases lying between them. This CDR3 is built from 13 residues.

This clonotype was seen at least ten times. The rearrangement links TRBV6-6 to TRBJ1-1; D might be TRBD1 (6 bases). Trimming took 7 bases from V and 1 from J, leaving 13 bases between them. CDR1 and CDR2 from the germline V gene are MNHNY and SVGAGI (reference sequence). This CDR3 is built from 14 residues. CDR3 nucleotide sequence: TGTGCCAGCACCCTTACACAGGGGAACACTGAAGCTTTCTTT. It is translated as CASTLTQGNTEAFF.

At least ten counts were recorded for this clonotype. The chain links TRBV10-3 to TRBJ1-2, with D perhaps TRBD1 (6 bases). The V and J ends lost 5 bases and 8 bases respectively, with 15 bases between them. The CDR3 consists of 13 residues. The germline V gene has CDR1 ENHRY and CDR2 SYGVKD. The chain's CDR3 is CAISLTGLEGYTF. The CDR3 bases are TGTGCCATCAGTTTAACAGGGTTGGAGGGCTACACCTTC.

This clonotype was observed a handful of times. The chain recombines TRBV6-1 with TRBJ1-5, with D uncertain. V lost 2 bases to trimming and J lost 0 bases, with 2 bases between them. Germline-derived CDR1 and CDR2 are MNHNS and SASEGT. The CDR3 contains 13 residues. The DNA for the CDR3 is TGTGCCAGCAGTGAACATAGCAATCAGCCCCAGCATTTT. Encoded protein: CASSEHSNQPQHF.

This clonotype was found many times. The chain is built from TRBV5-1 and TRBJ2-2, with no clear D. The V gene's germline CDR1 is SGHRS and CDR2 YFSETQ. Trimming left V 4 bases short and J 1 base short, with 8 bases between. The CDR3 totals 14 residues. The CDR3 nucleotides are TGCGCCAGCAGCCCTCTGGGGAACACCGGGGAGCTGTTTTTT. It is translated as CASSPLGNTGELFF. Looking up the rest from reference TRBV5-1 and TRBJ2-2 gives the full variable domain: KAGVTQTPRYLIKTRGQQVTLSCSPISGHRSVSWYQQTPGQGLQFLFEYFSETQRNKGNFPGRFSGRQFSNSRSEMNVSTLELGDSALYLCASSPLGNTGELFFGEGSRLTVL.

This clonotype was seen at least ten times. The chain recombines TRBV12-5 with TRBJ2-5; no firm D call. V lost 2 bases and J 8 bases, leaving 3 bases between the germline ends. The CDR3 runs 10 residues. Germline loops: CDR1 LGHNT, CDR2 FRNRAP. For the CDR3, the DNA is TGTGCTAGTGGTTTGCCCACCCAGTACTTC. Translating it yields CASGLPTQYF.

This clonotype was counted ten times or more. The rearrangement uses TRBV20-1 and TRBJ2-3; D uncertain. Germline CDR1 DFQATT, CDR2 SNEGSKA (reference sequence). This CDR3 has 15 residues. Trimming took 4 bases from V and 0 from J, leaving 14 bases between them. CDR3 loop: CSAMDLGVSTDTQYF. The CDR3 region has the DNA TGCAGTGCTATGGACCTTGGCGTTAGCACAGATACGCAGTATTTT.

This clonotype was picked up many times. The V and J genes are TRBV5-4 and TRBJ1-5, with D perhaps TRBD1 (6 bases). The germline V and J ends were trimmed by 0 bases and 6 bases, with 7 bases remaining between them. From germline, CDR1 is SGHNT and CDR2 YYREEE (reference sequence). CDR3 size: 13 residues. The CDR3 nucleotides read TGTGCCAGCAGCTTGGACAGGGTTCAGCCCCAGCATTTT. This codes for CASSLDRVQPQHF.

This clonotype has at least ten counts. J is TRBJ1-1 and V is TRBV20-1; no firm D call. The germline gives CDR1 DFQATT, CDR2 SNEGSKA (reference sequence). The CDR3 has 13 amino acids. Trimming left V 2 bases short and J 4 bases short, with 11 bases between. Written as DNA, the CDR3 is TGCAGTGCTAGAATGGCCGGGCCCACTGAAGCTTTCTTT. This codes for CSARMAGPTEAFF.

By sample share, this clonotype is medium-sized (0.01 to 0.1%). This chain joins TRBV24-1 and TRBJ2-7; 10 bases map to TRBD1. J was trimmed by 2 bases and V by 5 bases; bases with no gene match: 5. The germline gives CDR1 KGHDR, CDR2 SFDVKD. CDR3 size: 15 residues. This CDR3 is CATSAPGQGTYEQYF. The DNA for the CDR3 is TGTGCCACCAGTGCTCCGGGACAGGGGACCTACGAGCAGTACTTC.

This clonotype was picked up many times. This chain links TRBV20-1 with TRBJ2-5; the match to TRBD2 covers 9 bases. CDR1 DFQATT and CDR2 SNEGSKA come from the germline V gene (reference sequence). CDR3 length: 14 residues. Unmatched junction bases numbered 6, after V lost 3 bases and J lost 4 bases. The CDR3 nucleotides read TGCAGTGCTAGGGGAACGGGACTAGCAGAGACCCAGTACTTC. Its translation is CSARGTGLAETQYF.